The T cell receptor (beta chain) under discussion was sequenced for a study of Ad26.COV2.S vaccination and SARS-CoV-2 variants. The study, taken as a whole, reports: The study found higher spike-specific TCR breadth in vaccine than placebo recipients.

V lost 3 bases and J lost 5, with 10 bases in between. The CDR3 length is 14 residues. Germline CDR1 KGHSH, CDR2 LQKENI. With respect to this clone: The antigen remains undetermined.

TCRdb's table, derived via immunoSEQ multiplex PCR, lists solely in-frame clones and lacks some. The data contain over 300,000 clones, 83% of them singletons. The sample's treatment: around 19 received Ad26.COV2.S at low or high dose, single or two shots; five or six received placebo; per-sample allocation not given. On day 63 after the first injection, vaccine and placebo recipients gave samples. The chain is built from TRBV18 and TRBJ2-2; D is ambiguous. This receptor was taken from a person aged 18-65 years who received the Ad26.COV2.S COVID-19 vaccine or a placebo. The specimen comprised peripheral blood, sampled in a trial of Ad26.COV2.S vaccine versus placebo. CDR3: CASSPPAITGELFF. The CDR3 coding sequence is TGTGCCAGCTCACCCCCGGCGATTACCGGGGAGCTGTTTTTT.